The present TCR beta chain was sequenced within a study of identical twins. TCRdb redid the calling of the 5' RACE reads with MiXCR, one entry per CDR3 protein. The table shows 200,000 to 250,000 distinct CDR3 sequences, with around 6.9% occurring only once. Points from the study as a whole: Memory repertoires lacked the insertion deficit that abundant cord blood beta clonotypes showed. Twins' surplus sharing was weaker for beta out-of-frame sequences.

About this clonotype itself: Its antigen is undetermined.

With no exceptions, donors were healthy Caucasians. These data are also associated with another study on yellow fever vaccine responses in identical twins. This second study says: Among the twins, the vaccine T cell response reportedly seemed partly convergent and partly personalized.

The TCR sequence derives from a woman younger than 35 in good health. The specimen sequenced was memory (CD45RO+) T cells sorted from blood.

In DNA, the CDR3 is TGTGCCAGCAGCATTCTGACTAGCGGGAGGCAGGGTGAGCAGTTCTTC. Amino acids: CASSILTSGRQGEQFF. V gene TRBV21-1 combines with J gene TRBJ2-1; the table's D call, TRBD2, was not checked against the DNA. TRBV21-1 is described as a pseudogene. The CDR3 length is 16 residues.